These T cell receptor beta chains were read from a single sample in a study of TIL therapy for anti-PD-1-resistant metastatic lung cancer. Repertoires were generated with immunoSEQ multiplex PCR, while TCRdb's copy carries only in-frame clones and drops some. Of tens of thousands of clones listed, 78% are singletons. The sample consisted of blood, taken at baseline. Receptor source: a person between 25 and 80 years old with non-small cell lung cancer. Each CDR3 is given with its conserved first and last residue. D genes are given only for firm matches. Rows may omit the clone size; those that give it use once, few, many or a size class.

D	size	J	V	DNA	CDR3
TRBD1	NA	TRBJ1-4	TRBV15	TGTGCCACCAGCAGAACTACCGGGGGACAGGGGGGAAAACTGTTTTTT	CATSRTTGGQGGKLFF
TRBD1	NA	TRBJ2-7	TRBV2	TGTGCCAGGGGTCTGGGACAGGGGGAAGGCGAGCAGTACTTC	CARGLGQGEGEQYF
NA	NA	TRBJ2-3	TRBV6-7	TGTGCCAGCAGTTACCCTAGCCCACACACAGATACGCAGTATTTT	CASSYPSPHTDTQYF
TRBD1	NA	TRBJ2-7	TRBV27	TGTGCCAGCAGTTTATCCAGGGGGCGAAACGAGCAGTACTTC	CASSLSRGRNEQYF
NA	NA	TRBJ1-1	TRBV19	TGTGCCAGTAGTACGGTAGGCAGGTTCGGAACTGAAGCTTTCTTT	CASSTVGRFGTEAFF
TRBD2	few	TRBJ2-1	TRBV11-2	TGTGCCAGCAGCCGCGGCCGCGGGAGCGTTGAGCAGTTCTTC	CASSRGRGSVEQFF
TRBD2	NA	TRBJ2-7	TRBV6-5	TGTGCCAGCAGTTACCACCAGGTGGGGGGGTTCTACGAGCAGTACTTC	CASSYHQVGGFYEQYF
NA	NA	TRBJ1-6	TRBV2	TGTGCCAGCATCCGGACGAGTCTGGATTCACCCCTCCACTTT	CASIRTSLDSPLHF
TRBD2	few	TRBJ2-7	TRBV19	TGTGCCAGTAGTATCGAGCGGGGTTTAGGCTACGAGCAGTACTTC	CASSIERGLGYEQYF
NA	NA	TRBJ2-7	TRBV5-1	TGCGCCAGCAGCTTCAAGGGGGGGGACCGGACTAATACCTACGAGCAGTACTTC	CASSFKGGDRTNTYEQYF
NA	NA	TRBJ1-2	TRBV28	TGTGCCAGCAGTTTCCGGGGGATTGGCTACACCTTC	CASSFRGIGYTF
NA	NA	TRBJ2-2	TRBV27	TGTGCCAGCTTCGGACAGATTAACACCGGGGAGCTGTTTTTT	CASFGQINTGELFF
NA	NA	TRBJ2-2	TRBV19	TGTGCCAGTAGTTGGAGGGACGCGGGGGAGCTGTTTTTT	CASSWRDAGELFF
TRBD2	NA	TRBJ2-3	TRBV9	TGTGCCAGCAGCGACGAAGCGGGGGGGCCGACAGATACGCAGTATTTT	CASSDEAGGPTDTQYF
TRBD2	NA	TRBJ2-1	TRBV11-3	TGTGCCAGCAGCGTAGGGACTAGCGGGACAACCTACAATGAGCAGTTCTTC	CASSVGTSGTTYNEQFF
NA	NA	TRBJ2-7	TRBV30	TGTGCCTGTCAGGGCCCCCACGAGCAGTACTTC	CACQGPHEQYF
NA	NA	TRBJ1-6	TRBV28	TGTGCCAGCAGTTTACGAGGCAATAGATCACTCCTCCACTTT	CASSLRGNRSLLHF
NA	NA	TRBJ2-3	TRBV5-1	TGCGCCAGCAGCTTGGCTGTCACAGATACGCAGTATTTT	CASSLAVTDTQYF
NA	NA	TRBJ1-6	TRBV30	TGTGCCTGGAGTGCGGTAGGGGGTACCTATAATTCACCCCTCCACTTT	CAWSAVGGTYNSPLHF
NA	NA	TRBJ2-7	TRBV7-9	TGTGCCAGCAGCTTAGCCGGCACTTCCTACGAGCAGTACTTC	CASSLAGTSYEQYF
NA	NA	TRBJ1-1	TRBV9	TGTGCCAGCAGCGTAGACCCGCGGGCGGGCCTGAACAGTGAAGCTTTCTTT	CASSVDPRAGLNSEAFF
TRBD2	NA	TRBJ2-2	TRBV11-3	TGTGCCAGCAGCGTTTCAGGACTAGCGGGACTGAACACCGGGGAGCTGTTTTTT	CASSVSGLAGLNTGELFF
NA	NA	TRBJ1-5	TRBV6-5	TGTGCCAGCAGTAAGCGACGGACAAATCAGCCCCAGCATTTT	CASSKRRTNQPQHF
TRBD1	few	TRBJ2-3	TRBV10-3	TGTGCCACTAGAACGGGACAGGGGCTTACTAGCACAGATACGCAGTATTTT	CATRTGQGLTSTDTQYF
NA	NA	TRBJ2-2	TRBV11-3	TGTGCCAGCAGCTTATTTGGGGGCACTAACACCGGGGAGCTGTTTTTT	CASSLFGGTNTGELFF
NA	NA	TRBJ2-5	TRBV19	TGTGCCAGTAAGATGGAAGAGACCCAGTACTTC	CASKMEETQYF
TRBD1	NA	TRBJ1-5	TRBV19	TGTGCCAGATATGACAGGGTAGATTACAATCAGCCCCAGCATTTT	CARYDRVDYNQPQHF
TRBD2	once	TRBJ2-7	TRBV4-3	TGCGCCAGCAGCCAAGATTTAGCGGGGGTCTACGAGCAGTACTTC	CASSQDLAGVYEQYF
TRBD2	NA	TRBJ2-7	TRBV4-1	TGCGCCAGCAGCCAACCTGTCGGGACTAGCGCCTCCTACGAGCAGTACTTC	CASSQPVGTSASYEQYF
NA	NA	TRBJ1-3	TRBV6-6	TGTGCCAGCAGTACCCAAGGGGGGGGAAACACCATATATTTT	CASSTQGGGNTIYF
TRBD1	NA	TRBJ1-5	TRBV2	TGTGCCAGCAGCCCGGACAGGGGGAATCCCCAGCATTTT	CASSPDRGNPQHF
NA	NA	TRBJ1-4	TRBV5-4	TGTGCCAGCAGCACCGGGTCCATTAATGAAAAACTGTTTTTT	CASSTGSINEKLFF
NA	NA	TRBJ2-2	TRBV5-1	TGCGCCAGCAGCTTGGGGACCACGAACACCGGGGAGCTGTTTTTT	CASSLGTTNTGELFF
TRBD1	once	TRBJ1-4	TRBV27	TGTGCCAGCAGTCCGTGGACAGGGTTGGGAGAAAAACTGTTTTTT	CASSPWTGLGEKLFF
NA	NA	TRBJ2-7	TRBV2	TGTGCCACCCGGTCGGTTGTCTACGAGCAGTACTTC	CATRSVVYEQYF
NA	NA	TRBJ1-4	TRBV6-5	TGTGCCAGCAGTCGGCGGAATGAAAAACTGTTTTTT	CASSRRNEKLFF
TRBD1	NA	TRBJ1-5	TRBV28	TGTGCCAGCGGGCTGACAGGGAACAGACAGCCCCAGCATTTT	CASGLTGNRQPQHF
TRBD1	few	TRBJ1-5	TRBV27	TGTGCCAGCAACCCCATCGGACAGGGCTTTTACCAGCCCCAGCATTTT	CASNPIGQGFYQPQHF
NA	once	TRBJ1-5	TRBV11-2	TGTGCCAGCAGCTTAGGGACAAGTTATAGCAATCAGCCCCAGCATTTT	CASSLGTSYSNQPQHF
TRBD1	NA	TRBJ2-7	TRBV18	TGTGCCAGCTCACACCGGGACAGGGTCAAGCAGTACTTC	CASSHRDRVKQYF
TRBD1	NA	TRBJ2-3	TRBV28	TGTGCCAGCAGCCTGACGACAGGGGCTTCTTTCACAGATACGCAGTATTTT	CASSLTTGASFTDTQYF
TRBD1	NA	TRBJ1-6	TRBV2	TGTGCCAGCAGTGAGGACAGGGTGCCACCCCTCCACTTT	CASSEDRVPPLHF
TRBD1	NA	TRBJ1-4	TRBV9	TGTGCCAGCAGCCCTTCGACAGGGGGTGGTGAAAAACTGTTTTTT	CASSPSTGGGEKLFF
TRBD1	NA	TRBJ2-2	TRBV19	TGTGCCAGTCTGGCAGGGGGGAACACCGGGGAGCTGTTTTTT	CASLAGGNTGELFF
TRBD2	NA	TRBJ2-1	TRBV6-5	TGTGCCAGCAAAGGGACTACCTACAATGAGCAGTTCTTC	CASKGTTYNEQFF
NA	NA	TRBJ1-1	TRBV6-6	TGTGCCAGCTCCGGTCATATGAACACTGAAGCTTTCTTT	CASSGHMNTEAFF
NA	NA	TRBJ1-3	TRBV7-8	TGTGCCAGCAGCTTGGACATCTTTAGAAACACCATATATTTT	CASSLDIFRNTIYF
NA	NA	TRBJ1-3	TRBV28	TGTGCCAGCGCACCCCCAGCTGGAAACACCATATATTTT	CASAPPAGNTIYF
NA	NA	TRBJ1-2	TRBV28	TGTGCCAGCAGTTTCCTGGGTGTTGGCTACACCTTC	CASSFLGVGYTF